Included here is one TCR beta chain sequence, with context. Its antigen is still unknown. TCRdb independently ran MiXCR on the reads; one entry per CDR3 protein. The sample lists around 550,000 distinct CDR3 sequences, around a quarter seen once, with roughly an eighth in the top ten. V lost 4 bases, J lost 0 bases, and 2 bases stayed unmatched. The germline CDR1 and CDR2 sequences are DFQATT and SNEGSKA (reference sequence). This CDR3 contains 13 residues. These data originate in a study of T cell repertoires in cytomegalovirus infection. Study in general: Indications of both CMV infection and matching HLA type were provided by public TCR beta signatures. Study-level findings and limits: CMV-specific TCR beta clonotypes restricted by HLA-C dominated the ex vivo response. Of the TCR beta families, the public ones yielded a cumulative frequency that identified carriers of CMV plus the relevant HLA.

The sequence was collected from a human donor in good health (CMV status not recorded). Some clones in this sample may be carry-over from other donors' samples. Sequenced sample: PBMCs. This sequence joins TRBV20-1 and TRBJ1-1; 7 bases line up with TRBD1. The CDR3 spells CSAIRGVNTEAFF. CDR3 in DNA: TGCAGTGCTATCAGGGGGGTGAACACTGAAGCTTTCTTT.